The 14 T cell receptor beta chains below come from one sample, sequenced in a study of cytomegalovirus exposure and HLA in healthy donors. Vbeta (60) and Jbeta (13) primers were used in the PCR. Method: immunoSEQ multiplex PCR; TCRdb's copy keeps in-frame clones and lacks some. The sample includes roughly 90,000 clones, around 78% of them seen just once. Sample: PBMCs. All receptors derive from a middle-aged woman in good health and CMV-seropositive.

In its sample, this clone was seen a few times. The chain employs TRBV5-1 and TRBJ2-3; 7 positions match TRBD2. This CDR3 comprises 15 residues. Unmatched junction bases numbered 5, after V lost 0 bases and J lost 4 bases. CDR1 and CDR2 from the germline V gene are SGHRS and YFSETQ. The CDR3 DNA reads as TGCGCCAGCAGCTTGGCCACGGGAGGCCCAGATACGCAGTATTTT. It translates to CASSLATGGPDTQYF.

The genes are TRBV9 and TRBJ1-3; a weak D match, TRBD1 (6 bases). The length of the CDR3 is 17 residues. V lost 4 bases and J 4 bases, leaving 21 bases between the germline ends. Looked up from germline, CDR1 is SGDLS and CDR2 is YYNGEE. For the CDR3, the DNA is TGTGCCAGCAGCCCCTCACCGAAGGGGGATCCCGGAAACACCATATATTTT. It is translated as CASSPSPKGDPGNTIYF.

The chain is built from TRBV4-3 and TRBJ1-5, with D maybe TRBD1 (5 bases). Deletions cut 0 bases from V and 3 bases from J, with 9 bases between. The length of the CDR3 is 15 residues. Germline V lookup: CDR1 LGHNA, CDR2 YSLEER. The CDR3 region has the DNA TGCGCCAGCAGCCAAGACAGGGATGCCAATCAGCCCCAGCATTTT. It codes for CASSQDRDANQPQHF.

This rearrangement joins TRBV28 to TRBJ1-2; weak D call: TRBD1 (5 bases). Germline V CDR1 and CDR2: MDHEN, SYDVKM. Trimming left V 1 base short and J 4 bases short, with 10 bases between. There are 14 residues in the CDR3. The chain's CDR3 is CASSLSPGVYGYTF. CDR3 sequence (DNA): TGTGCCAGCAGTTTATCCCCGGGGGTCTATGGCTACACCTTC.

The rearrangement joins TRBV28 to TRBJ2-4; D not resolved. V lost 8 bases and J 0 bases, leaving 17 bases between the germline ends. Germline V gives CDR1 MDHEN, CDR2 SYDVKM. This CDR3 region has 16 residues. The CDR3 nucleotides read TGTGCCAGCGCCCGAACCGACACGCGAGCCAAAAACATTCAGTACTTC. This codes for CASARTDTRAKNIQYF. Together with reference TRBV28 and TRBJ2-4, the CDR3 gives the full variable domain: DVKVTQSSRYLVKRTGEKVFLECVQDMDHENMFWYRQDPGLGLRLIYFSYDVKMKEKGDIPEGYSVSREKKERFSLILESASTNQTSMYLCASARTDTRAKNIQYFGAGTRLSVL.

This clone has a handful of counts. The chain employs TRBV6-5 and TRBJ2-1; TRBD2 aligns across 8 bases. The CDR3 is made up of 13 amino acids. V gave up 6 bases and J gave up 8 bases; unmatched junction bases: 6. Germline CDR1 MNHEY, CDR2 SVGAGI. The DNA for the CDR3 is TGTGCCAGCAGACGGTCGACTAGCGATGAGCAGTTCTTC. Translating it yields CASRRSTSDEQFF.

This clone was seen only once. V and J are TRBV7-3 and TRBJ1-2; 8 bases match TRBD1. CDR1 is SGHTA and CDR2 is FQGTGA in the germline V gene. The CDR3 sequence is 14 residues long. V lost 5 bases, J lost 8 bases, and 10 bases stayed unmatched. The CDR3 loop reads CASSHDGQGGGYTF. The DNA of the CDR3 is TGTGCCAGCAGCCATGACGGACAGGGAGGAGGCTACACCTTC.

This clone was seen a single time. V and J are TRBV29-1 and TRBJ2-5, with a tentative D call TRBD1 (6 bases). The DNA end is more similar to TRBJ2-7, so the J call may be wrong. This CDR3 is built from 13 residues. Germline V lookup: CDR1 SQVTM, CDR2 ANQGSEA. CDR3: CSAMDRNSYEQYF. Written as DNA, the CDR3 is TGCAGCGCCATGGACAGAAATTCCTACGAGCAGTACTTC.

The rearrangement links TRBV19 to TRBJ1-5, with 7 nucleotides matching TRBD1. There are 16 residues in the CDR3. J lost 5 bases, V lost 2 bases, and 9 bases had no gene match. CDR1 is LNHDA and CDR2 is SQIVND in the germline V gene (reference sequence). CDR3 coding DNA: TGTGCCAGTAGTATAAAGTCAGGGGGTCTACATCAGCCCCAGCATTTT. Translation: CASSIKSGGLHQPQHF.

The J gene is TRBJ2-2, the V gene TRBV25-1; unclear D gene. V was trimmed by 4 bases and J by 7 bases, leaving 10 bases between them. Germline V CDR1 and CDR2: MGHDK, SYGVNS. The CDR3 runs to 13 residues. The CDR3 nucleotides read TGTGCCAGCAGTGGGTTGGGCGTCGGGGAGCTGTTTTTT. Residues: CASSGLGVGELFF. The entire variable domain, with the rest obtained from reference TRBV25-1 and TRBJ2-2, is as follows: EADIYQTPRYLVIGTGKKITLECSQTMGHDKMYWYQQDPGMELHLIHYSYGVNSTEKGDLSSESTVSRIRTEHFPLTLESARPSHTSQYLCASSGLGVGELFFGEGSRLTVL.

This clone was counted only a few times. The J gene is TRBJ1-4, the V gene TRBV5-6; TRBD1 agrees at 8 bases. V dropped 4 bases and J dropped 7; count of bases not matched to a gene: 6. Germline assignment: CDR1 SGHDT and CDR2 YYEEEE. The CDR3 has 14 amino acids. The CDR3 reads CASSRTGRSEKLFF. In nucleotides, the CDR3 is TGTGCCAGCAGCCGGACAGGGAGGAGTGAAAAACTGTTTTTT.

CDR3 in DNA: TGTGCCAGTAGTATAGATAGCGTCTCCTACGAGCAGTACTTC. This gives the protein CASSIDSVSYEQYF. The chain carries TRBV19 and TRBJ2-7; tentatively, D is TRBD2 (5 bases). CDR3 size: 14 residues. Germline lookup yields CDR1 LNHDA and CDR2 SQIVND (reference sequence). The germline V and J ends were trimmed by 0 bases and 0 bases, with 6 bases remaining between them.

This chain joins TRBV29-1 and TRBJ1-2; 7 bases are a match to TRBD1. CDR1 is SQVTM, CDR2 ANQGSEA, per germline. The V segment lost 6 bases and the J segment 5 bases; nucleotides outside the gene matches: 15. This CDR3 has 15 residues. CDR3 loop: CSVHYGGQVEYGYTF. The CDR3 DNA reads as TGCAGCGTCCACTACGGAGGACAGGTCGAATATGGCTACACCTTC.

This chain links TRBV4-3 with TRBJ1-2; unclear D gene. Germline lookup yields CDR1 LGHNA and CDR2 YSLEER. The CDR3 loop spans 15 amino acids. The ends were cut back, 1 base at V and 7 bases at J, with 16 bases in the middle. CDR3 region: CASSQGAQFQVGYTF. CDR3 in DNA: TGCGCCAGCAGCCAAGGGGCACAGTTTCAAGTTGGCTACACCTTC.